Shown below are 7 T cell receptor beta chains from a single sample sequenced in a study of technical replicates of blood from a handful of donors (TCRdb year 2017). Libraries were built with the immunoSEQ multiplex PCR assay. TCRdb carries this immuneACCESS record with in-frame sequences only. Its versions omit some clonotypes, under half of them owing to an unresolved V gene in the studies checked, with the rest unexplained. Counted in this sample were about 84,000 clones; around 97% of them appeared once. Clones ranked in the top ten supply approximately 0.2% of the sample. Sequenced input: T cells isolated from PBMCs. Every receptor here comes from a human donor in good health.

CDR3 loop: CAISESGGGTDTQYF. CDR3 sequence (DNA): TGTGCCATCAGTGAGTCTGGCGGGGGCACAGATACGCAGTATTTT. The genes are TRBV10-3 and TRBJ2-3; weak D call: TRBD2 (6 bases). The CDR3 contains 15 residues. Between the trimmed V and J ends, which lost 0 bases and 1 base, there was a span of 8 bases. Germline V CDR1 and CDR2: ENHRY, SYGVKD.

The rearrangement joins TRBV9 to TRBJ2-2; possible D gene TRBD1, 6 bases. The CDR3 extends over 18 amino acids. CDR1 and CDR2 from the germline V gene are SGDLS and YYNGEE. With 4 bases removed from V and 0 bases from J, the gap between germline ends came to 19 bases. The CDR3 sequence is CASSTPGTPYANTGELFF. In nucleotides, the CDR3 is TGTGCCAGCAGCACCCCCGGGACACCTTACGCGAACACCGGGGAGCTGTTTTTT. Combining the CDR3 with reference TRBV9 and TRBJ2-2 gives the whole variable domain DSGVTQTPKHLITATGQRVTLRCSPRSGDLSVYWYQQSLDQGLQFLIQYYNGEERAKGNILERFSAQQFPDLHSELNLSSLELGDSALYFCASSTPGTPYANTGELFFGEGSRLTVL.

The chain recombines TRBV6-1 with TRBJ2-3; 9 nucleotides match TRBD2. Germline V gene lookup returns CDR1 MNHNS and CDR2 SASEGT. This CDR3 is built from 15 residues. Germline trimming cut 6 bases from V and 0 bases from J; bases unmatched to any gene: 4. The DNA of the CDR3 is TGTGCCAGCAGGGTAGCGGGAGCTAGCACAGATACGCAGTATTTT. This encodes CASRVAGASTDTQYF.

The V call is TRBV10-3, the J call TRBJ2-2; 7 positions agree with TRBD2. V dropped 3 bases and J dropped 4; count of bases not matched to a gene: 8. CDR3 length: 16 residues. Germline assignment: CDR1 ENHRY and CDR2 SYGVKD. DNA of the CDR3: TGTGCCATCAGTGAAAAGGCACTAGCGATCACCGGGGAGCTGTTTTTT. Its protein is CAISEKALAITGELFF.

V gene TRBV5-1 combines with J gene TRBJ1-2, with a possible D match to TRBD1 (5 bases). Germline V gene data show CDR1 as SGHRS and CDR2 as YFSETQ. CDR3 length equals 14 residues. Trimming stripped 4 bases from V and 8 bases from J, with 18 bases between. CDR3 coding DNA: TGCGCCAGCAGCGAGCGGGGCGCGCCAGAGGGCTACACCTTC. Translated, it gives CASSERGAPEGYTF.

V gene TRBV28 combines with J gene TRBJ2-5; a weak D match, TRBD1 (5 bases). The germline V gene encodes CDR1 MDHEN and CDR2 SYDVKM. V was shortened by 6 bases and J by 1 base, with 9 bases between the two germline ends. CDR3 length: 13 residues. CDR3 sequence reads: CASRLTVQETQYF. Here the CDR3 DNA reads TGTGCCAGCAGGTTGACAGTCCAAGAGACCCAGTACTTC.

The CDR3 DNA reads TGTGCCAGTAGTATCCGGACTCCAATGGCCCAGCATTTT. Amino acid sequence: CASSIRTPMAQHF. The chain is built from TRBV19 and TRBJ1-5; D ambiguous. Between the trimmed V and J ends, which lost 3 bases and 11 bases, there was a span of 14 bases. Germline V lookup: CDR1 LNHDA, CDR2 SQIVND (reference sequence). The CDR3 is 13 residues long.